The 30 T cell receptor beta chains below were found in one sample sequenced in a study of blood T cell repertoires in COVID-19. TCRdb's copy holds only in-frame clones and misses some; the assay was immunoSEQ multiplex PCR. The sample records approximately 440,000 clones, approximately 88% being singletons. Material: peripheral blood. These receptors were taken from a woman in her forties or fifties with COVID-19, enrolled during active disease.

The CDR3 sequence: CASSEGAGTDTQYF. The CDR3 bases are TGTGCCAGCAGCGAGGGGGCGGGCACAGATACGCAGTATTTT. The chain carries TRBV28 and TRBJ2-3; 7 bases agree with TRBD1. CDR3 length: 14 residues. V trimming: 6 bases; J trimming: 1 base; junction bases outside the gene matches: 4. The germline V gene has CDR1 MDHEN and CDR2 SYDVKM. The whole variable domain, filled in from reference TRBV28 and TRBJ2-3, reads DVKVTQSSRYLVKRTGEKVFLECVQDMDHENMFWYRQDPGLGLRLIYFSYDVKMKEKGDIPEGYSVSREKKERFSLILESASTNQTSMYLCASSEGAGTDTQYFGPGTRLTVL.

J is TRBJ1-4 and V is TRBV5-5, with no clear D. This CDR3 has 13 residues. Trimming took 0 bases from V and 8 from J, leaving 8 bases between them. Germline lookup yields CDR1 SGHKS and CDR2 YYEKEE (reference sequence). The CDR3 region has the DNA TGTGCCAGCAGCTTGGGGGCGAGCGAAAAACTGTTTTTT. Protein product: CASSLGASEKLFF.

V usage is TRBV19 and J usage is TRBJ2-4; TRBD1 aligns across 11 bases. Germline trimming cut 10 bases from V and 6 bases from J; bases unmatched to any gene: 8. This CDR3 has 14 amino acids. Germline V lookup: CDR1 LNHDA, CDR2 SQIVND (reference sequence). Here the CDR3 reads CATADRGHGNIQYF. The CDR3 region has the DNA TGTGCCACTGCGGACAGGGGGCATGGAAACATTCAGTACTTC.

This clone was counted a few times. This chain joins TRBV4-1 and TRBJ1-4; the D gene is possibly TRBD1 (6 bases). V was clipped by 4 bases and J by 4 bases, with 16 bases between them. The CDR3 extends over 16 amino acids. Per the germline V gene, CDR1 is MGHRA and CDR2 is YSYEKL. CDR3 nucleotides: TGCGCCAGCAGCCCCACACAGGGAAGGGGTAATGAAAAACTGTTTTTT. Encoded protein: CASSPTQGRGNEKLFF.

The V call is TRBV2, the J call TRBJ1-2; weak D call: TRBD1 (5 bases). The CDR3 is 17 amino acids. The V gene's germline CDR1 is SNHLY and CDR2 FYNNEI. V was cut by 0 bases and J by 0 bases, with 14 bases left in between. The CDR3 DNA follows: TGTGCCAGCAGTGAAGCGCGGTACAGGATACCTAACTATGGCTACACCTTC. This encodes CASSEARYRIPNYGYTF.

This chain links TRBV5-1 with TRBJ1-2, with TRBD1 matching over 9 bases. Germline V gene lookup returns CDR1 SGHRS and CDR2 YFSETQ. CDR3 length: 16 amino acids. The ends lost 5 bases at V and 4 bases at J; junction bases unmatched: 12. CDR3 region: CASSSGQGYTIYGYTF. Here the CDR3 DNA reads TGCGCCAGCAGTTCAGGACAGGGGTATACAATCTATGGCTACACCTTC.

V is TRBV7-6 and J is TRBJ1-6; 7 nucleotides agree with TRBD1. Germline assignment: CDR1 SGHVS and CDR2 FNYEAQ. This CDR3 region has 13 residues. Trimming took 5 bases from V and 10 from J; bases not matched to a gene: 5. The CDR3 loop is CASSITGVSPLHF. The CDR3, as DNA: TGTGCCAGCAGCATTACAGGGGTATCACCCCTCCACTTT.

The V and J genes are TRBV19 and TRBJ2-3; a possible D gene is TRBD2 (6 bases). Germline V lookup: CDR1 LNHDA, CDR2 SQIVND (reference sequence). V shed 3 bases and J shed 4 bases, with 11 bases lying between them. There are 14 residues in the CDR3. DNA of the CDR3: TGTGCCAGTAGTATCGGCGGGGACGCAGATACGCAGTATTTT. Translation: CASSIGGDADTQYF.

The CDR3 reads CASSFRPPLAGAETQYF. In DNA, the CDR3 is TGTGCCAGCAGCTTTAGACCCCCCCTAGCGGGGGCAGAGACCCAGTACTTC. The chain links TRBV7-8 to TRBJ2-5; 10 bases are shared with TRBD2. CDR3 size: 17 residues. Unmatched junction bases numbered 11, after V lost 3 bases and J lost 4 bases. Germline V lookup: CDR1 SGHVS, CDR2 FQNEAQ.

This sequence joins TRBV28 and TRBJ1-2; a possible D gene is TRBD1 (6 bases). V shed 6 bases and J shed 11 bases, with 16 bases lying between them. The CDR3 totals 12 residues. Per germline, CDR1 MDHEN and CDR2 SYDVKM. Here the CDR3 DNA reads TGTGCCAGCAGCCCCCAAAAGGGACAATACACCTTC. This sequence encodes CASSPQKGQYTF.

This chain connects TRBV5-5 to TRBJ1-6; 7 nucleotides agree with TRBD1. The germline gives CDR1 SGHKS, CDR2 YYEKEE (reference sequence). This CDR3 has 16 residues. J gave up 4 bases and V 1 base, and 5 bases lay outside the gene matches. CDR3 protein: CASSLTGTVYNSPLHF. The CDR3 DNA reads TGTGCCAGCAGCTTGACCGGGACAGTGTATAATTCACCCCTCCACTTT.

CDR3 in amino acids: CASSIGSSNQPQHF. The CDR3 nucleotides are TGTGCCAGTAGTATAGGCAGTAGCAATCAGCCCCAGCATTTT. This chain joins TRBV19 and TRBJ1-5; D uncertain. V was shortened by 1 base and J by 0 bases, with 4 bases between the two germline ends. From germline, CDR1 is LNHDA and CDR2 SQIVND (reference sequence). The CDR3 consists of 14 residues.

The chain joins TRBV10-3 to TRBJ1-5; 7 bases fit TRBD1. The germline CDR1 and CDR2 sequences are ENHRY and SYGVKD. The CDR3 totals 13 residues. V shed 2 bases and J 12 bases; nucleotides not matched to a gene: 7. The CDR3 sequence: CAISEAYRGSQHF. CDR3 sequence (DNA): TGTGCCATCAGTGAGGCTTACAGGGGTAGCCAGCATTTT.

The chain joins TRBV20-1 to TRBJ2-3, with TRBD2 matching 9 bases. J lost 3 bases, V lost 3 bases, and 16 bases had no gene match. This CDR3 has 18 residues. The germline V gene encodes CDR1 DFQATT and CDR2 SNEGSKA (reference sequence). CDR3 sequence reads: CSASIPSERGAWTDTQYF. CDR3 nucleotide sequence: TGCAGTGCTAGTATTCCTTCGGAGCGGGGGGCGTGGACAGATACGCAGTATTTT.

The chain links TRBV30 to TRBJ2-1; 9 nucleotides align to TRBD1. The germline V gene encodes CDR1 GTSNPN and CDR2 SVGIG (reference sequence). This CDR3 comprises 14 residues. The V and J ends lost 3 bases and 7 bases, in that order; junction bases with no gene match: 7. As DNA, the CDR3 is TGTGCCTGGAGAGGGGGACAGGGTTGGAATGAGCAGTTCTTC. Amino acids: CAWRGGQGWNEQFF.

The chain has TRBV3-1 (or the pseudogene TRBV3-2) and TRBJ1-2, with D uncertain. The CDR3 spans 14 residues. CDR1 LGHDT and CDR2 YNNKEL come from the germline V gene (reference sequence). V was shortened by 1 base and J by 8 bases, with 14 bases between the two germline ends. CDR3 region: CASSQVSTASGYTF. DNA for the CDR3: TGTGCCAGCAGCCAAGTCTCAACTGCCTCCGGCTACACCTTC.

The J gene is TRBJ1-1, the V gene TRBV11-1, with a possible D match to TRBD1 (6 bases). From germline, CDR1 is SGHAT and CDR2 FQDESV (reference sequence). The CDR3 length is 14 residues. Trimming stripped 4 bases from V and 1 base from J, with 10 bases between. The CDR3 protein is CASSWGQANTEAFF. CDR3 DNA: TGTGCCAGCAGCTGGGGGCAGGCGAACACTGAAGCTTTCTTT.

This chain uses TRBV5-8 with TRBJ1-2, with 9 positions matching TRBD1. Germline CDR1 is SGHTS and CDR2 is YDEGEE. The length of the CDR3 is 17 residues. V was pared by 5 bases and J by 4 bases, with 15 bases of the junction left unmatched. CDR3 DNA: TGTGCCAGCAGACGGAGAGGAACAGGGGGCCGGGGCTATGGCTACACCTTC. It yields the protein CASRRRGTGGRGYGYTF.

The J gene is TRBJ1-6, the V gene TRBV5-1; D call uncertain. Germline assignment: CDR1 SGHRS and CDR2 YFSETQ. CDR3 length: 13 amino acids. V lost 3 bases, J lost 6 bases, and 7 bases lay in between. The CDR3 nucleotides read TGCGCCAGCAGCTATTCTACTAATTCACCCCTCCACTTT. Protein product: CASSYSTNSPLHF.

The chain joins TRBV9 to TRBJ1-2, with D unresolved. Trimming shortened V by 3 bases and J by 0 bases, and 9 bases separated the two germline ends. Per the germline V gene, CDR1 is SGDLS and CDR2 is YYNGEE. The CDR3 contains 14 residues. CDR3 loop: CASSADISNYGYTF. DNA of the CDR3: TGTGCCAGCAGCGCCGACATCTCTAACTATGGCTACACCTTC.

V usage is TRBV7-9 and J usage is TRBJ1-6; D ambiguous. Trimming removed 8 bases at V and 7 bases at J, with 15 bases between. The germline gives CDR1 SEHNR, CDR2 FQNEAQ (reference sequence). The CDR3 is made up of 14 amino acids. CDR3 nucleotides: TGTGCCAGCGCCGCGGGCTCTTCCAATTCACCCCTCCACTTT. Translated: CASAAGSSNSPLHF. Filled out from reference TRBV7-9 and TRBJ1-6, the complete variable domain reads DTGVSQNPRHKITKRGQNVTFRCDPISEHNRLYWYRQTLGQGPEFLTYFQNEAQLEKSRLLSDRFSAERPKGSFSTLEIQRTEQGDSAMYLCASAAGSSNSPLHFGNGTRLTVT.

This chain connects TRBV5-4 to TRBJ1-1, with 8 positions matching TRBD1. Trimming removed 4 bases from V and 0 bases from J; junction bases left unmatched: 8. CDR1 is SGHNT and CDR2 is YYREEE in the germline V gene (reference sequence). The CDR3 spans 16 residues. CDR3 nucleotides: TGTGCCAGCAGCGCCGGGACAGGTCACTTGAACACTGAAGCTTTCTTT. Translating gives CASSAGTGHLNTEAFF.

This clone was seen only a few times. The rearrangement links TRBV6-1 to TRBJ2-7; 9 positions agree with TRBD1. CDR1 and CDR2 (germline): MNHNS, SASEGT. Trimming removed 2 bases from V and 6 bases from J; junction bases left unmatched: 11. The CDR3 sequence is 16 residues long. The CDR3 loop reads CASSEIPTGGKFEQYF. The CDR3 DNA reads TGTGCCAGCAGTGAAATCCCGACAGGGGGGAAATTCGAGCAGTACTTC.

The chain employs TRBV18 and TRBJ2-5; no firm D call. Germline-derived CDR1 and CDR2 are KGHSH and LQKENI. Trimming pared 1 base from V and 4 bases from J, leaving 7 bases between. There are 13 residues in the CDR3. CDR3 sequence: CASSPQSGETQYF. The CDR3 DNA sequence: TGTGCCAGCTCACCACAGTCGGGAGAGACCCAGTACTTC.

V is TRBV6-1 and J is TRBJ1-4, with a weak D call TRBD1 (6 bases). Trimming removed 2 bases at V and 11 bases at J, with 15 bases between. CDR3 length equals 14 residues. Germline assignment: CDR1 MNHNS and CDR2 SASEGT. CDR3 residues: CASSEMGTIWKLFF. In nucleotides, the CDR3 is TGTGCCAGCAGTGAAATGGGGACAATTTGGAAACTGTTTTTT.

CDR3 residues: CSVGDSVEAFF. CDR3 DNA: TGCAGCGTTGGTGACTCCGTTGAAGCTTTCTTT. This rearrangement joins TRBV29-1 to TRBJ1-1; no clear D. CDR3 length: 11 amino acids. Trimming removed 4 bases at V and 7 bases at J, with 10 bases between. Looked up from germline, CDR1 is SQVTM and CDR2 is ANQGSEA.

The chain couples TRBV29-1 to TRBJ2-5; D may be TRBD2 (6 bases). The V gene lost 6 bases and the J gene lost 5 bases, with 16 bases spanning the gap. This CDR3 has 13 amino acids. CDR1 and CDR2 (germline): SQVTM, ANQGSEA. The CDR3 region has the DNA TGCAGCGTGACCCGGCAGGCGGGGGAGACCCAGTACTTC. It translates to CSVTRQAGETQYF.

The chain links TRBV9 to TRBJ1-2; 7 nucleotides match TRBD1. CDR1 is SGDLS, CDR2 YYNGEE, per germline. V shed 3 bases, J shed 1 base, and the junction held 3 bases outside the gene matches. CDR3 length: 14 residues. The DNA for the CDR3 is TGTGCCAGCAGCGCCGCAGGGGGTAACTATGGCTACACCTTC. It is translated as CASSAAGGNYGYTF.

The CDR3 here is CASSQDSYSGANVLTF. CDR3 DNA: TGTGCCAGCAGCCAGGACAGCTACTCTGGGGCCAACGTCCTGACTTTC. The chain links TRBV5-4 to TRBJ2-6; possibly TRBD1 for D (6 bases). The CDR3 consists of 16 residues. The V gene's germline CDR1 is SGHNT and CDR2 YYREEE (reference sequence). V lost 4 bases and J 0 bases, leaving 11 bases between the germline ends.

This chain links TRBV19 with TRBJ1-5; no clear D gene. V was clipped by 5 bases and J by 1 base, with 15 bases between them. The germline CDR1 and CDR2 sequences are LNHDA and SQIVND (reference sequence). The CDR3 has 16 residues. The DNA for the CDR3 is TGTGCCAGTAGTCCCTGGGGAGATCGGAGCAATCAGCCCCAGCATTTT. Protein: CASSPWGDRSNQPQHF.